Reported below is one T cell receptor (beta chain). Its antigen is not known. The junction departs from germline at one end; a sequencing error may be responsible. Generated by immunoSEQ multiplex PCR, the TCRdb table keeps only in-frame clones and is missing some. Altogether over 15,000 clones are present, roughly 89% being singletons, with the ten largest covering about an eighth. These data belong to a study of PD-1 blockade in classical Hodgkin lymphoma. Brentuximab vedotin exposure varied, and every patient relapsed after autologous stem cell transplantation. The CDR3 spans 11 residues. Germline CDR1 LGHNA, CDR2 YSLEER. Whole-study findings and limits: Baseline diversity was lower in partial responders and progressors than complete responders. It was CD4+ TCR diversity, not CD8+, that rose significantly by C4D1.

The chain combines TRBV4-3 with TRBJ2-7; no clear D. The clonotype originates from a human donor with classical Hodgkin lymphoma. The source material was peripheral blood mononuclear cells (PBMCs), sampled before the second cycle of nivolumab. The CDR3 loop reads CASSQDPTPPF. Written as DNA, the CDR3 is TGCGCCAGCAGCCAAGATCCCACCCCCCCCTTC.